This is a list of T cell receptor beta chains from one sample in a study of T cells after yellow fever vaccination. TCRdb re-called the 5' RACE reads through MiXCR, storing one row per CDR3 protein. The data show about 360,000 distinct CDR3 sequences, more than 5.5% seen once. Sequencing used PBMCs, obtained 5 days after the yellow fever booster vaccination. The source is a man under 40 who received the YFV17D yellow fever vaccine. Each CDR3 is given without its conserved first and last residue. Fields, in order: V gene, CDR3 protein.

>TRBV20-1
SARDPAGQETQY
>TRBV6-1
ASSVYGPQPQH
>TRBV30
AWSPTSGRVINEQF
>TRBV13
ASSPRTGIHEQY
>TRBV28
ASSLGTGDVLT
>TRBV27
ASSPGVAGWRAYEQY
>TRBV27
ASSFGTTNNEQF
>TRBV20-1
SVLRPPRVNEQF
>TRBV4-1
ASSVLIGEKLF
>TRBV27
ASSLEFSGQGNSPLH
>TRBV12-3/TRBV12-4
ASTRDLGLNQPQH
>TRBV28
ASSSPGDQFSTDTQY
>TRBV6-1
ASSIAGGSPDTQY
>TRBV9
ASAPPGQGLSDTQY
>TRBV29-1
SLAHSTRVDNEQF
>TRBV6-2/TRBV6-3
ASSLWDRSSYNEQF
>TRBV18
ASSPRDNPQETQY
>TRBV5-6
ASRWGQRETQY
>TRBV12-3/TRBV12-4
ASSNGGPPLH
>TRBV28
ASSFQGTNGANVLT
>TRBV4-2
ASSPPGGGSYNEQF
>TRBV27
ASSISLATSYEQY
>TRBV5-4
ASSLPENTGELF
>TRBV10-3
AISRQGYEQF
>TRBV7-2
ASSLDKGQSYEQY
>TRBV6-2/TRBV6-3
ASRTKARLAGADTQY
>TRBV5-1
ASSLDEGPVNSPLH
>TRBV5-6
ASSSPGQPSSGANVLT
>TRBV7-8
ASSVLAETSYEQY
>TRBV12-3/TRBV12-4
ASSPSPGQGLTEAF
>TRBV12-3/TRBV12-4
ASTRAQAYGYT
>TRBV29-1
SVARSGANVLT
>TRBV12-3/TRBV12-4
ASSLALVGGPHGELF
>TRBV20-1
SAIYNEQF
>TRBV4-3
ASSQRVDRATDTQY
>TRBV4-3
ASSQTQELPLH
>TRBV3-1
ASSQYGELF
>TRBV12-3/TRBV12-4
ASSNRDRVLDEQF
>TRBV30
AWSAGIQETQY
>TRBV5-1
ASSAGTSFYEQY
>TRBV18
ASSPQRTGGTPSSYNEQF
>TRBV20-1
SARSQTSSSYEQY
>TRBV28
ASRPGTVGDEQY